The text below deals with one T cell receptor beta chain. These data originate in a study of T cell changes during pregnancy in multiple sclerosis. Between the trimmed V and J ends, which lost 2 bases and 1 base, there was a span of 17 bases. Germline V gene data show CDR1 as MNHNS and CDR2 as SASEGT. This CDR3 comprises 17 residues. The data were produced by immunoSEQ multiplex PCR, yet TCRdb's version contains in-frame clones alone and is incomplete. This table holds around 30,000 clones, approximately 94% found once. This chain connects TRBV6-1 to TRBJ1-1, with a weak D call TRBD1 (5 bases). The sequence came from a female donor with multiple sclerosis, enrolled in a pregnancy study. Sequencing was performed on CD4+ T cells from peripheral blood mononuclear cells, taken in the second trimester of pregnancy. The CDR3: CASSEFGQGRGNTEAFF. CDR3 nucleotides: TGTGCCAGCAGTGAATTTGGGCAGGGTAGGGGGAACACTGAAGCTTTCTTT.